These T cell receptor beta chains were read from a single sample in a study of CD8+ T cells in alopecia areata. Using immunoSEQ multiplex PCR, the repertoire was profiled, and TCRdb retains in-frame clones only, with some absent. This repertoire shows about 200,000 clones, roughly 50% found once; its top ten account for about 5.3%. Sequencing was performed on CD8+ T cells sorted from blood. The receptors here all came from a human donor in good health. Both conserved end residues are part of each CDR3. A D gene is named only where the DNA matches it firmly. Only part of the rows carry a size: once, few, many, or a class if the clone is expanded.

v_call: TRBV30
j_call: TRBJ1-3
clone_size: NA
d_call: TRBD1
cdr3_aa: CAWSVVRGPGNTIYF
cdr3_nt: TGTGCCTGGAGTGTAGTCAGGGGGCCTGGAAACACCATATATTTT

v_call: TRBV11-2
j_call: TRBJ2-3
clone_size: few
d_call: TRBD2
cdr3_aa: CASSLGAGGLADTQYF
cdr3_nt: TGTGCCAGCAGCTTGGGAGCGGGGGGGCTCGCAGATACGCAGTATTTT

v_call: TRBV30
j_call: TRBJ1-1
clone_size: NA
d_call: NA
cdr3_aa: CAWSTPSRASEAFF
cdr3_nt: TGTGCCTGGAGTACTCCCTCGAGGGCTAGTGAAGCTTTCTTT

v_call: TRBV13
j_call: TRBJ1-1
clone_size: NA
d_call: NA
cdr3_aa: CASSRQVTEAFF
cdr3_nt: TGTGCCAGCAGCCGACAGGTCACTGAAGCTTTCTTT

v_call: TRBV9
j_call: TRBJ2-7
clone_size: few
d_call: NA
cdr3_aa: CASSVMASSYEQYF
cdr3_nt: TGTGCCAGCAGCGTAATGGCAAGTAGCTACGAGCAGTACTTC

v_call: TRBV27
j_call: TRBJ1-5
clone_size: NA
d_call: NA
cdr3_aa: CASSYFGSGQPQHF
cdr3_nt: TGTGCCAGCAGTTACTTTGGTAGTGGGCAGCCCCAGCATTTT

v_call: TRBV2
j_call: TRBJ1-5
clone_size: NA
d_call: TRBD1
cdr3_aa: CASRDRNQPQHF
cdr3_nt: TGTGCCAGTCGGGACAGAAATCAGCCCCAGCATTTT

v_call: TRBV11-2
j_call: TRBJ2-7
clone_size: NA
d_call: NA
cdr3_aa: CASSLVPPVQNQRYEQYF
cdr3_nt: TGTGCCAGCAGCTTAGTTCCCCCAGTACAAAACCAGAGGTACGAGCAGTACTTC

v_call: TRBV5-1
j_call: TRBJ2-7
clone_size: NA
d_call: TRBD2
cdr3_aa: CASTGGRDEQYF
cdr3_nt: TGCGCCAGCACGGGAGGCAGGGACGAGCAGTACTTC

v_call: TRBV25-1
j_call: TRBJ2-1
clone_size: once
d_call: NA
cdr3_aa: CASSERGLRNNEQFF
cdr3_nt: TGTGCCAGCAGTGAGAGGGGACTTCGTAACAATGAGCAGTTCTTC

v_call: TRBV7-9
j_call: TRBJ2-1
clone_size: few
d_call: NA
cdr3_aa: CASSFLTGRSHNEQFF
cdr3_nt: TGTGCCAGCAGCTTTCTTACGGGGCGCTCTCACAATGAGCAGTTCTTC

v_call: TRBV5-5
j_call: TRBJ1-1
clone_size: NA
d_call: NA
cdr3_aa: CASSLESGTVNTEAFF
cdr3_nt: TGTGCCAGCAGCTTGGAGTCGGGCACAGTGAACACTGAAGCTTTCTTT

v_call: TRBV15
j_call: TRBJ1-4
clone_size: NA
d_call: NA
cdr3_aa: CATSRDPVGTTNEKLFF
cdr3_nt: TGTGCCACCAGCAGGGACCCTGTGGGGACAACTAATGAAAAACTGTTTTTT

v_call: TRBV4-1
j_call: TRBJ2-7
clone_size: many
d_call: NA
cdr3_aa: CASSHPTGSQYF
cdr3_nt: TGCGCCAGCAGCCATCCGACGGGTTCGCAGTACTTC

v_call: TRBV13
j_call: TRBJ2-5
clone_size: few
d_call: NA
cdr3_aa: CATGGGILQETQYF
cdr3_nt: TGTGCCACAGGCGGAGGGATCTTACAAGAGACCCAGTACTTC

v_call: TRBV29-1
j_call: TRBJ1-3
clone_size: few
d_call: NA
cdr3_aa: CSVETTGMAGNTIYF
cdr3_nt: TGCAGCGTCGAAACTACAGGAATGGCTGGAAACACCATATATTTT

v_call: TRBV27
j_call: TRBJ1-5
clone_size: NA
d_call: TRBD1
cdr3_aa: CASSEGGTGGEQPQHF
cdr3_nt: TGTGCCAGCAGTGAAGGAGGGACAGGGGGCGAGCAGCCCCAGCATTTT

v_call: TRBV13
j_call: TRBJ2-6
clone_size: NA
d_call: TRBD1
cdr3_aa: CASSSRTGRHPSGANVLTF
cdr3_nt: TGTGCCAGCAGCTCCCGGACAGGGAGGCACCCCTCTGGGGCCAACGTCCTGACTTTC

v_call: TRBV29-1
j_call: TRBJ1-2
clone_size: once
d_call: TRBD1
cdr3_aa: CSATPGQSNYGYTF
cdr3_nt: TGCAGCGCGACGCCGGGACAGTCTAACTATGGCTACACCTTC

v_call: TRBV5-6
j_call: TRBJ2-5
clone_size: NA
d_call: TRBD2
cdr3_aa: CASSSGLEQETQYF
cdr3_nt: TGTGCCAGCAGCTCCGGACTAGAACAAGAGACCCAGTACTTC

v_call: TRBV30
j_call: TRBJ2-2
clone_size: NA
d_call: NA
cdr3_aa: CAGQSTTGELFF
cdr3_nt: TGTGCCGGGCAGTCAACCACCGGGGAGCTGTTTTTT

v_call: TRBV7-9
j_call: TRBJ1-1
clone_size: NA
d_call: NA
cdr3_aa: CASRGGALNTEAFF
cdr3_nt: TGTGCCAGTAGAGGGGGTGCCCTGAACACTGAAGCTTTCTTT

v_call: TRBV6-5
j_call: TRBJ2-7
clone_size: NA
d_call: NA
cdr3_aa: CASSYSTGRGYEQYF
cdr3_nt: TGTGCCAGCAGTTACTCGACCGGGCGAGGCTACGAGCAGTACTTC

v_call: TRBV12-5
j_call: TRBJ1-2
clone_size: few
d_call: NA
cdr3_aa: CASGLGGQDYTF
cdr3_nt: TGTGCTAGTGGTTTGGGGGGACAAGACTACACCTTC

v_call: TRBV19
j_call: TRBJ1-1
clone_size: NA
d_call: NA
cdr3_aa: CASRGFYRDSEAFF
cdr3_nt: TGTGCCAGTAGAGGGTTCTACAGGGATAGTGAAGCTTTCTTT

v_call: TRBV29-1
j_call: TRBJ2-7
clone_size: NA
d_call: TRBD2
cdr3_aa: CSVLAGATHEQYF
cdr3_nt: TGCAGCGTTTTAGCGGGGGCCACCCACGAGCAGTACTTC

v_call: TRBV27
j_call: TRBJ2-1
clone_size: NA
d_call: NA
cdr3_aa: CASSYRDPGYGNEQFF
cdr3_nt: TGTGCCAGCAGTTACCGGGACCCCGGGTATGGTAATGAGCAGTTCTTC

v_call: TRBV7-3
j_call: TRBJ2-6
clone_size: NA
d_call: TRBD2
cdr3_aa: CASSPLAGGTSGANVLTF
cdr3_nt: TGTGCCAGCAGCCCCTTAGCGGGGGGCACCTCTGGGGCCAACGTCCTGACTTTC

v_call: TRBV5-6
j_call: TRBJ1-6
clone_size: NA
d_call: NA
cdr3_aa: CASSYRQVARSSPLHF
cdr3_nt: TGTGCCAGCAGCTACAGACAGGTCGCGAGGAGTTCACCCCTCCACTTT

v_call: TRBV29-1
j_call: TRBJ2-1
clone_size: NA
d_call: TRBD2
cdr3_aa: CSLWEGTEEQFF
cdr3_nt: TGCAGTCTATGGGAGGGTACGGAGGAGCAGTTCTTC

v_call: TRBV29-1
j_call: TRBJ1-2
clone_size: once
d_call: NA
cdr3_aa: CSVDGGRNYGYTF
cdr3_nt: TGCAGCGTTGATGGGGGAAGGAACTATGGCTACACCTTC

v_call: TRBV4-1
j_call: TRBJ2-4
clone_size: NA
d_call: NA
cdr3_aa: CASSQDWERLWDIQYF
cdr3_nt: TGCGCCAGCAGCCAAGATTGGGAGAGACTATGGGACATTCAGTACTTC

v_call: TRBV6-5
j_call: TRBJ2-7
clone_size: NA
d_call: NA
cdr3_aa: CASSLGQQYEQYF
cdr3_nt: TGTGCCAGCAGTCTCGGACAGCAGTATGAGCAGTACTTC

v_call: TRBV5-6
j_call: TRBJ2-7
clone_size: NA
d_call: NA
cdr3_aa: CASSLTSSYEQYF
cdr3_nt: TGTGCCAGCAGCTTAACTAGCTCCTACGAGCAGTACTTC

v_call: TRBV5-6
j_call: TRBJ2-1
clone_size: NA
d_call: NA
cdr3_aa: CASSPARNEQFF
cdr3_nt: TGTGCCAGCAGCCCGGCTAGAAATGAGCAGTTCTTC

v_call: TRBV2
j_call: TRBJ2-7
clone_size: NA
d_call: NA
cdr3_aa: CASSEPSYEQYF
cdr3_nt: TGTGCCAGCAGTGAACCGTCCTACGAGCAGTACTTC

v_call: TRBV27
j_call: TRBJ2-1
clone_size: NA
d_call: NA
cdr3_aa: CASSQLNHEQFF
cdr3_nt: TGTGCCAGCAGTCAACTGAACCATGAGCAGTTCTTC

v_call: TRBV6-6
j_call: TRBJ2-7
clone_size: NA
d_call: TRBD1
cdr3_aa: CASTEGTGGYEQYF
cdr3_nt: TGTGCCAGCACCGAGGGGACAGGGGGCTACGAGCAGTACTTC

v_call: TRBV29-1
j_call: TRBJ2-1
clone_size: NA
d_call: TRBD2
cdr3_aa: CSVELGGGAYNEQFF
cdr3_nt: TGCAGCGTTGAATTGGGCGGGGGGGCCTACAATGAGCAGTTCTTC

v_call: TRBV27
j_call: TRBJ1-2
clone_size: NA
d_call: NA
cdr3_aa: CASSLDGEVYTF
cdr3_nt: TGTGCCAGCAGTTTAGACGGAGAGGTCTACACCTTC

v_call: TRBV7-2
j_call: TRBJ2-3
clone_size: NA
d_call: NA
cdr3_aa: CASSTGQGTDTQYF
cdr3_nt: TGTGCCAGCAGCACCGGACAAGGCACAGATACGCAGTATTTT

v_call: TRBV5-1
j_call: TRBJ1-4
clone_size: NA
d_call: NA
cdr3_aa: CASSLGGRRTNEKLFF
cdr3_nt: TGCGCCAGCAGCCTTGGGGGACGGAGAACTAATGAAAAACTGTTTTTT

v_call: TRBV4-1
j_call: TRBJ2-7
clone_size: NA
d_call: NA
cdr3_aa: CASSQDEGSYEQYF
cdr3_nt: TGCGCCAGCAGCCAAGATGAGGGGTCCTACGAGCAGTACTTC

v_call: TRBV4-1
j_call: TRBJ2-3
clone_size: once
d_call: NA
cdr3_aa: CASSHGGDTQYF
cdr3_nt: TGCGCCAGCAGCCATGGGGGAGATACGCAGTATTTT

v_call: TRBV5-1
j_call: TRBJ2-2
clone_size: NA
d_call: NA
cdr3_aa: CASSLYSVNTGELFF
cdr3_nt: TGCGCCAGCAGCTTGTACAGCGTGAACACCGGGGAGCTGTTTTTT

v_call: TRBV9
j_call: TRBJ2-7
clone_size: once
d_call: NA
cdr3_aa: CASSEGVGEQYF
cdr3_nt: TGTGCCAGCAGCGAGGGGGTCGGCGAGCAGTACTTC

v_call: TRBV5-6
j_call: TRBJ1-6
clone_size: few
d_call: NA
cdr3_aa: CASSFGGWLTLHF
cdr3_nt: TGTGCCAGCAGCTTCGGAGGGTGGCTCACCCTCCACTTT

v_call: TRBV2
j_call: TRBJ1-2
clone_size: NA
d_call: NA
cdr3_aa: CASSEAGGGYTF
cdr3_nt: TGTGCCAGCAGTGAGGCGGGGGGAGGCTACACCTTC

v_call: TRBV29-1
j_call: TRBJ1-2
clone_size: NA
d_call: NA
cdr3_aa: CSVEVPDGYTF
cdr3_nt: TGCAGCGTTGAAGTACCAGATGGCTACACCTTC

v_call: TRBV23-1
j_call: TRBJ2-5
clone_size: NA
d_call: TRBD1
cdr3_aa: CASRDRLVETQYF
cdr3_nt: TGCGCCAGCAGGGACAGGCTTGTGGAGACCCAGTACTTC

v_call: TRBV5-1
j_call: TRBJ1-3
clone_size: NA
d_call: NA
cdr3_aa: CASSPGSGNTIYF
cdr3_nt: TGCGCCAGCAGCCCGGGATCAGGAAACACCATATATTTT

v_call: TRBV15
j_call: TRBJ1-1
clone_size: NA
d_call: NA
cdr3_aa: CATSRDGGNTEAFF
cdr3_nt: TGTGCCACCAGCAGAGATGGGGGGAACACTGAAGCTTTCTTT

v_call: TRBV4-1
j_call: TRBJ2-3
clone_size: NA
d_call: TRBD2
cdr3_aa: CASSYELAGVTDTQYF
cdr3_nt: TGCGCCAGCAGCTACGAACTAGCGGGGGTCACAGATACGCAGTATTTT

v_call: TRBV29-1
j_call: TRBJ2-7
clone_size: NA
d_call: TRBD1
cdr3_aa: CSVADRASYEQYF
cdr3_nt: TGCAGCGTTGCGGACAGGGCATCCTACGAGCAGTACTTC

v_call: TRBV29-1
j_call: TRBJ1-3
clone_size: NA
d_call: NA
cdr3_aa: CSVVVTVHSGNTIYF
cdr3_nt: TGCAGCGTTGTTGTGACGGTTCACTCTGGAAACACCATATATTTT

v_call: TRBV12-5
j_call: TRBJ1-2
clone_size: NA
d_call: NA
cdr3_aa: CASGLGTDYGYTF
cdr3_nt: TGTGCTAGTGGTTTGGGGACAGATTATGGCTACACCTTC

v_call: TRBV30
j_call: TRBJ1-1
clone_size: NA
d_call: TRBD1
cdr3_aa: CAWSRGPTEAFF
cdr3_nt: TGTGCCTGGAGTAGGGGGCCCACTGAAGCTTTCTTT

v_call: TRBV7-3
j_call: TRBJ2-5
clone_size: NA
d_call: TRBD2
cdr3_aa: CASSSPGSGEETQYF
cdr3_nt: TGTGCCAGCAGCTCGCCTGGTAGCGGGGAAGAGACCCAGTACTTC

v_call: TRBV6-5
j_call: TRBJ1-2
clone_size: NA
d_call: NA
cdr3_aa: CASSFGDYGYTF
cdr3_nt: TGTGCCAGCAGTTTTGGGGACTATGGCTACACCTTC